This T cell receptor (beta chain) was found in a study of blood T cells in healthy people across ages (dated by TCRdb to about 2015). As for the study more broadly: Template switching captured roughly one uniquely barcoded TCR beta cDNA molecule per two T cells in model experiments. The donors were divided into four age groups: young (average 16 years), middle-aged (approximately 41), aged (under 70) and long-lived (approximately 74). Using deep sequencing normalized with unique cDNA molecular identifiers, the study measured how TCR beta repertoire diversity changes with age. The study analyzed two additional independent replicas of 1 million unique cDNA reads from the same blood draw for two donors, one aged 18 to 29 and one aged 80 or older. To avoid experimental bias, donors of different ages were randomly spread across the sequencing lanes. The investigation overall reported the following: As age increased, observed TCR beta diversity per million T cells dropped in a roughly linear way, and a significant reduction was already evident by age 40. Bulk unsorted PBMC profiling prevented conclusive comparison of naive and antigen-experienced compartments. A strong correlation was found between observed TCR beta diversity and the percentage of naive T cells measured by flow cytometry. Because donor CMV infection status was unknown, age-related changes in expanded clonotypes were potentially confounded. The long-lived group showed more naive CD4+ T cells, fewer expanded clones and increased TCR diversity than the aged group, suggesting age selection. Total diversity estimates from one million sequenced T cells were considered lower bounds and underestimates.

V is cut back by 2 bases and J by 1 base, with 6 bases in the junction unmatched. The CDR3 starts with the cysteine, ends with the phenylalanine, and has 16 residues. Here the CDR3 DNA is all that survives: 48 bases in frame from base 1. For CDR1 and CDR2, the germline V gene lists SQVTM and ANQGSEA. The donors were roughly 39 Caucasian individuals from Russia, aged about 6 to 100 years, who were systemically healthy. Around 10 milliliters of peripheral blood were drawn from each donor into EDTA-treated Vacutainer tubes. Ficoll-Paque density-gradient centrifugation was used to isolate PBMCs, with at least 6 million per sample. Trizol reagent was used to extract total RNA from PBMCs, with at least 5.5 micrograms per sample. For every donor, flow cytometry on a PBMC aliquot measured the percentage of naive CD45RAhigh/CD27high T cells. This clonotype was observed a handful of times. There is no known antigen for this receptor. The input lacks base qualities; no much larger clone sits a single base away.

The library relied on 5' RACE. These reads were obtained on an Illumina HiSeq 2500. A second PCR of roughly 7 to 11 cycles was performed with a sample-barcoded 5' primer and a J-beta primer mix. A template-switch 5' adaptor carrying 12 random nucleotides introduced a unique molecular identifier onto each TCR beta cDNA molecule. Each sample yielded at least 3 million CDR3-containing paired-end reads. First-strand cDNA was synthesized from all RNA with the Mint cDNA synthesis kit, primed by a TRBC-specific oligonucleotide. Following uracil-DNA glycosylase treatment, all cDNA underwent a first 18-cycle PCR with the universal primers M1SS and BC2_uni_R. On the authors' methods: Normalization of each sample was performed by random selection of 1 million high-quality reads, each carrying a distinct molecular identifier. Reads with shared molecular identifiers were discarded instead of being binned into consensus sequences. MiTCR, run with a Q25 quality threshold and the strictest error-elimination algorithm, handled CDR3 identification, clonotype clustering and error correction. A nonparametric unseen species model with Euler transformation was used to estimate lower-bound total TCR beta diversity. The public reads were reanalyzed by TCRdb: fastp trimming at Q25, MiXCR alignment, in-frame beta chains only. Rows matching on CDR3 protein sequence are summarized as one entry with the most common DNA and genes. The V and J calls shown here were made by TCRdb, not taken from the authors' results. Across this sample there are approximately 820,000 distinct CDR3 sequences, with around 43% seen only once. The ten largest make up under 20% of the sample.

Here the chain combines TRBV29-1 and TRBJ2-1, with 9 bases in between that match TRBD1. The sample was blood. The sequence came from a man aged 60 to 75 in good health. The CDR3 protein sequence reads: CSVESDRGSSYNEQFF. The DNA sequence is given as TGCAGCGTTGAATCGGACAGGGGTTCTTCCTACAATGAGCAGTTCTTC.